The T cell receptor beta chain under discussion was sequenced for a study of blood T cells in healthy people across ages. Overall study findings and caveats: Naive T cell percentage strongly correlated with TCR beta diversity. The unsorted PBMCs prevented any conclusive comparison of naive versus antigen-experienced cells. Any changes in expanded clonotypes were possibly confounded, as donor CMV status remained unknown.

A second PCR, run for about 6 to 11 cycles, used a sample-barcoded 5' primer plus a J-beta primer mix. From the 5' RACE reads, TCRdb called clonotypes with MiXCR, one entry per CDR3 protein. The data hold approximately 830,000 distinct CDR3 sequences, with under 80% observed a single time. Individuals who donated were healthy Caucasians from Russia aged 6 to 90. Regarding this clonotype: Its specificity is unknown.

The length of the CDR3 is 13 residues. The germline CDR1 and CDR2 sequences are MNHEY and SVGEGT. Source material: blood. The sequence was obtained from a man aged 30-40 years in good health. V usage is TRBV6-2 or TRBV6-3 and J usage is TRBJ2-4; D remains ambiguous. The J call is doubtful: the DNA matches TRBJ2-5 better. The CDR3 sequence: CASSLTKQETQYF. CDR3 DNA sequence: TGTGCCAGCAGCCTAACAAAACAAGAGACCCAGTACTTC.